The 10 T cell receptor beta chains in this list originate from one sample, sequenced in a study of control samples from healthy donors and cancer patients. The data were produced by immunoSEQ multiplex PCR, yet TCRdb's version contains in-frame clones alone and is incomplete. The table records 40,000 to 45,000 clones, around 70% of them present only once. Sequenced sample: formalin-fixed, paraffin-embedded tissue. These receptors all stem from a male donor with melanoma.

The sample holds a few counts of this clone. The chain uses TRBV9 and TRBJ2-1, with 8 bases identical to TRBD2. This CDR3 has 17 amino acids. Germline CDR1 reads SGDLS; CDR2 reads YYNGEE. V lost 2 bases, J lost 4 bases, and 11 bases stayed unmatched. CDR3 sequence reads: CASSVSPGLGMYNEQFF. CDR3 DNA: TGTGCCAGCAGCGTCTCACCGGGACTAGGGATGTACAATGAGCAGTTCTTC.

This clone came up a few times. The CDR3 here is CASSRRRGNEQFF. CDR3 DNA: TGTGCCAGCTCCAGGCGGCGGGGCAATGAGCAGTTCTTC. V and J are TRBV21-1 and TRBJ2-1; the table's TRBD2 call for D was not verified on the DNA. TRBV21-1 is a pseudogene segment. This CDR3 is built from 13 residues.

The chain has TRBV19 and TRBJ1-2, with a weak D call TRBD1 (6 bases). CDR3 length equals 14 residues. The V and J ends lost 6 bases and 8 bases respectively, with 19 bases between them. Per the germline V gene, CDR1 is LNHDA and CDR2 is SQIVND (reference sequence). The CDR3 spells CASSYRVRADGYTF. CDR3 nucleotides: TGTGCCAGTAGCTACAGGGTCAGGGCCGACGGCTACACCTTC.

This chain uses TRBV15 with TRBJ1-2; D unclear. The germline V gene encodes CDR1 LNHNV and CDR2 YYDKDF (reference sequence). This CDR3 has 11 residues. V lost 4 bases and J lost 5, with 5 bases in between. The CDR3 here is CATSTAYGYTF. The CDR3 nucleotides are TGTGCCACCAGCACAGCGTATGGCTACACCTTC. The entire variable domain, with the rest obtained from reference TRBV15 and TRBJ1-2, is as follows: DAMVIQNPRYQVTQFGKPVTLSCSQTLNHNVMYWYQQKSSQAPKLLFHYYDKDFNNEADTPDNFQSRRPNTSFCFLDIRSPGLGDTAMYLCATSTAYGYTFGSGTRLTVV.

The V call is TRBV6-6, the J call TRBJ2-2, with D unclear. Germline V lookup: CDR1 MNHNY, CDR2 SVGAGI (reference sequence). The V gene lost 5 bases and the J gene lost 0 bases, with 10 bases spanning the gap. The CDR3 consists of 15 residues. CDR3 sequence: CASSRGSANTGELFF. The CDR3 coding sequence is TGTGCCAGCAGTCGAGGATCCGCGAACACCGGGGAGCTGTTTTTT.

The chain joins TRBV2 to TRBJ1-2; unclear D gene. V lost 7 bases and J lost 4, with 10 bases in between. This CDR3 comprises 12 residues. From germline, CDR1 is SNHLY and CDR2 FYNNEI. CDR3 region: CASTEGPYGYTF. The CDR3 DNA reads as TGTGCCAGCACGGAGGGCCCCTATGGCTACACCTTC.

This clone was detected only a few times. The V and J genes are TRBV7-3 and TRBJ1-1; D call uncertain. Between the trimmed V and J ends, which lost 4 bases and 4 bases, there was a span of 4 bases. Germline CDR1 and CDR2: SGHTA and FQGTGA. The CDR3 covers 11 residues. This CDR3 is CASSWGTEAFF. CDR3 nucleotides: TGTGCCAGCAGCTGGGGCACTGAAGCTTTCTTT.

The CDR3 DNA follows: TGTGCCAGCAGGGGCGGACTAGCGGGAGGCTACGAGCAGTACTTC. This translates into CASRGGLAGGYEQYF. V and J are TRBV2 and TRBJ2-7, with 14 positions matching TRBD2. V trimming: 6 bases; J trimming: 3 bases; junction bases outside the gene matches: 4. Germline-derived CDR1 and CDR2 are SNHLY and FYNNEI. The CDR3 is 15 amino acids.

The chain uses TRBV2 and TRBJ2-6, with a possible D match to TRBD1 (5 bases). Trimming cost V 2 bases and J 0 bases, with 8 bases left between them. There are 16 residues in the CDR3. CDR1 and CDR2 from the germline V gene are SNHLY and FYNNEI. The DNA of the CDR3 is TGTGCCAGCAGTGAACAGGGTAGCTCTGGGGCCAACGTCCTGACTTTC. Translating it yields CASSEQGSSGANVLTF.

This clone has more than one count but fewer than ten. The rearrangement uses TRBV23-1 and TRBJ2-3; a possible D gene is TRBD1 (6 bases). TRBV23-1 is identified as an open reading frame with a role that is uncertain. Trimming removed 2 bases at V and 1 base at J, with 7 bases between. CDR3 size: 14 residues. The CDR3 sequence: CASSQHRGTDTQYF. In DNA form, the CDR3 reads TGCGCCAGCAGTCAACACAGGGGCACAGATACGCAGTATTTT.